This section outlines one TCR beta chain sequence together with its context. What it binds is not known. The source of the sample is a study of PD-1 blockade in classical Hodgkin lymphoma. Overall study context: Intravenous infusions of nivolumab 3 mg/kg reached patients every 2 weeks. General observations from the study: Newly diagnosed patients had baseline TCR diversity that was reportedly lower than that of healthy donors. Patients with a complete response exhibited baseline diversity comparable to newly diagnosed patients.

The CDR3 extends over 16 amino acids. V lost 3 bases and J 4 bases, leaving 16 bases between the germline ends. Germline CDR1 is LNHDA and CDR2 is SQIVND (reference sequence). Using immunoSEQ multiplex PCR, the repertoire was profiled, and TCRdb retains in-frame clones only, with some absent. The sample shows 50,000 to 75,000 clones, approximately 92% of them seen only once. The patients all showed relapse after autologous stem cell transplantation, while their brentuximab vedotin exposure varied. This sequence originates from a human donor with classical Hodgkin lymphoma. The sample in question was peripheral blood mononuclear cells (PBMCs), obtained at baseline. This sequence joins TRBV19 and TRBJ2-1; D may be TRBD1 or TRBD2 (6 bases each). The CDR3 protein is CASSIPNGGGYNEQFF. CDR3 DNA sequence: TGTGCCAGTAGTATCCCTAACGGGGGCGGGTACAATGAGCAGTTCTTC.